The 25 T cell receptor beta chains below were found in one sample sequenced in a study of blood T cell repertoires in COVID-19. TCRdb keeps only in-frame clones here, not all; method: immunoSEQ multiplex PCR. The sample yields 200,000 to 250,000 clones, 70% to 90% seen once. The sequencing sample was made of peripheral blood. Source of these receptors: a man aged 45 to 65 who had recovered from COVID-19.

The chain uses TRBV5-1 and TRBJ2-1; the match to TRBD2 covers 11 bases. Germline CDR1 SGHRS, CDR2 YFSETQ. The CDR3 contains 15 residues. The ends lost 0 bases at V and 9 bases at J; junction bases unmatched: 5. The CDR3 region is CASSLGGTSGGEQFF. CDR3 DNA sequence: TGCGCCAGCAGCTTGGGTGGGACTAGCGGTGGTGAGCAGTTCTTC.

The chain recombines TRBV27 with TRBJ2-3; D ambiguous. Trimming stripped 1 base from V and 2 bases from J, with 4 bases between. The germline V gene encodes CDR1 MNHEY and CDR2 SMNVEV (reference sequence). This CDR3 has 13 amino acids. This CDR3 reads CASSLLATDTQYF. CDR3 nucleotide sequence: TGTGCCAGCAGTTTATTGGCCACAGATACGCAGTATTTT.

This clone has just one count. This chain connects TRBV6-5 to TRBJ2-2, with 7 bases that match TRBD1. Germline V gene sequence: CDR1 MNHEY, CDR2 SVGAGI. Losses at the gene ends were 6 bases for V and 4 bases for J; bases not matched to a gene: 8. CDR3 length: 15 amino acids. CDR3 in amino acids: CASRGQQGSTGELFF. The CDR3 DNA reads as TGTGCCAGCAGGGGTCAACAGGGGTCCACCGGGGAGCTGTTTTTT.

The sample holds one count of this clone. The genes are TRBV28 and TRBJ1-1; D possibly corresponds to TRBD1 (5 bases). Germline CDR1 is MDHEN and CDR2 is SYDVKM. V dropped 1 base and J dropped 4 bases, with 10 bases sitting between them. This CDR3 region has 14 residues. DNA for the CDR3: TGTGCCAGCAGTTTATCGGGGGGAGGCACTGAAGCTTTCTTT. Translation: CASSLSGGGTEAFF.

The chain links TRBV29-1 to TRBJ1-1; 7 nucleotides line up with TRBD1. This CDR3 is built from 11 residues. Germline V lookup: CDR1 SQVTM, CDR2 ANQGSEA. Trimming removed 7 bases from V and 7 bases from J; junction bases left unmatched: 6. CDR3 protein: CSGRQGGEAFF. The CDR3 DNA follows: TGCAGCGGTAGACAGGGTGGTGAAGCTTTCTTT.

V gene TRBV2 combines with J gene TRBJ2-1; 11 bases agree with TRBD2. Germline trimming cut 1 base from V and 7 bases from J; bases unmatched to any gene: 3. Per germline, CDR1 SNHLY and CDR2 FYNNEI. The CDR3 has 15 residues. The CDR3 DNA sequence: TGTGCCAGCAGTGAAGGGCTAGCGGGAGGTAATGAGCAGTTCTTC. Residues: CASSEGLAGGNEQFF.

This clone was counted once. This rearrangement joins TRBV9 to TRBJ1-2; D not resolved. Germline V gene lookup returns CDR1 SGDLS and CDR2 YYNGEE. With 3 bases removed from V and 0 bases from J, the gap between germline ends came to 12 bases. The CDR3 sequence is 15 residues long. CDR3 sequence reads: CASSAGPSSNYGYTF. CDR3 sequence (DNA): TGTGCCAGCAGCGCTGGGCCCTCCTCTAACTATGGCTACACCTTC.

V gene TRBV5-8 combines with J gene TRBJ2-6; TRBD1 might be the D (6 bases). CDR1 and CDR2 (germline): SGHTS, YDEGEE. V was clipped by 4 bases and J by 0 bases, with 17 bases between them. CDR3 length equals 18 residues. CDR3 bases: TGTGCCAGCAGCCGAGGACAGATTTTTTCCTCTGGGGCCAACGTCCTGACTTTC. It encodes CASSRGQIFSSGANVLTF.

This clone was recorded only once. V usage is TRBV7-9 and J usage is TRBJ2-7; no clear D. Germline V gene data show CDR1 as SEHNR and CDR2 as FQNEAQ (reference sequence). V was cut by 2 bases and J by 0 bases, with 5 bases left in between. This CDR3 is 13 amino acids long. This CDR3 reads CASSLTASYEQYF. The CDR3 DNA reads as TGTGCCAGCAGCTTAACAGCCTCCTACGAGCAGTACTTC.

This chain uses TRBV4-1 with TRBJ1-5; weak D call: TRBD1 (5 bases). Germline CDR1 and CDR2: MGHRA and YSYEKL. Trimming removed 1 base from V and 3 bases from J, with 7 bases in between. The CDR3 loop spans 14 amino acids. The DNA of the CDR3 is TGCGCCAGCAGCCAAGCAGGGTTCAATCAGCCCCAGCATTTT. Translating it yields CASSQAGFNQPQHF.

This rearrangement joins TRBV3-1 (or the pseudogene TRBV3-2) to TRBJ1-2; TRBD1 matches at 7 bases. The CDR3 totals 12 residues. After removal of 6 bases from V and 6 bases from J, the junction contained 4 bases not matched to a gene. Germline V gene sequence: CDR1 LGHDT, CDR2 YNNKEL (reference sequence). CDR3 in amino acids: CASSKGQNGYTF. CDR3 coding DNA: TGTGCCAGCAGTAAGGGACAGAATGGCTACACCTTC.

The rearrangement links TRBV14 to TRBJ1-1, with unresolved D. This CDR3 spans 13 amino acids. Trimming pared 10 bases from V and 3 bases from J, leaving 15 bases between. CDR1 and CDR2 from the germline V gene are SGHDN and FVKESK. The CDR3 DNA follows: TGTGCCACCGGAGAGGTCGGAGACACTGAAGCTTTCTTT. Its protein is CATGEVGDTEAFF. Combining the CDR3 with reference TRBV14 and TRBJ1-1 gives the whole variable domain EAGVTQFPSHSVIEKGQTVTLRCDPISGHDNLYWYRRVMGKEIKFLLHFVKESKQDESGMPNNRFLAERTGGTYSTLKVQPAELEDSGVYFCATGEVGDTEAFFGQGTRLTVV.

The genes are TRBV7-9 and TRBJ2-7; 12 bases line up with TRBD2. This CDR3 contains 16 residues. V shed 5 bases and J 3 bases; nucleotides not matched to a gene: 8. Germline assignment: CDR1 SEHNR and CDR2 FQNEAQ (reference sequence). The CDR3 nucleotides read TGTGCCAGCAGCCCCGGGACTAGCGGGTCATACTACGAGCAGTACTTC. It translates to CASSPGTSGSYYEQYF.

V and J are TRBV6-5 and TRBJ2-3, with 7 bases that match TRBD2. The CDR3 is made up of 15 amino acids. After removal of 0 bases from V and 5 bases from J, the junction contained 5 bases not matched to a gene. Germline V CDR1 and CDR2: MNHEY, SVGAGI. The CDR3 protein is CASSYSAGVQDTQYF. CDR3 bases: TGTGCCAGCAGTTACTCCGCGGGAGTGCAAGATACGCAGTATTTT.

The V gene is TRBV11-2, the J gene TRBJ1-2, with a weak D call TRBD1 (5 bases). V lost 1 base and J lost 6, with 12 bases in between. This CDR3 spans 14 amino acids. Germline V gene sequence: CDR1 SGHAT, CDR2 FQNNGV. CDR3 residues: CASSLVAWGDGYTF. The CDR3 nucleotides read TGTGCCAGCAGCTTAGTAGCATGGGGGGATGGCTACACCTTC.

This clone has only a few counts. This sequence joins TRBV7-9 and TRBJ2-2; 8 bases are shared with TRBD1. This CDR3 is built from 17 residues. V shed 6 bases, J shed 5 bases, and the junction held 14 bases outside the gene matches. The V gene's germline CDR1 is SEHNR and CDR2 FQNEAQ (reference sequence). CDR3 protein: CASRGQEGAGNTGELFF. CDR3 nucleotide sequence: TGTGCCAGCAGGGGACAGGAGGGCGCAGGGAATACCGGGGAGCTGTTTTTT.

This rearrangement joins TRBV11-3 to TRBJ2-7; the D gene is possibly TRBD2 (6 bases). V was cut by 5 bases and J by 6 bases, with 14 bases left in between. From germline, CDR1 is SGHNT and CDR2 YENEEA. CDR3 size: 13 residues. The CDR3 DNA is TGTGCCAGCAGCCGTACGACTAGTAGCGAGCAGTACTTC. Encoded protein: CASSRTTSSEQYF.

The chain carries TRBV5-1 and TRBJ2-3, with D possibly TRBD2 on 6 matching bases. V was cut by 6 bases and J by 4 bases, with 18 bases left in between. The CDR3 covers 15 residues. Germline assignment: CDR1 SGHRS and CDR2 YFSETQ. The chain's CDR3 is CASTDGGTRSDTQYF. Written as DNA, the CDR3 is TGCGCCAGCACCGACGGCGGGACTCGTTCAGATACGCAGTATTTT.

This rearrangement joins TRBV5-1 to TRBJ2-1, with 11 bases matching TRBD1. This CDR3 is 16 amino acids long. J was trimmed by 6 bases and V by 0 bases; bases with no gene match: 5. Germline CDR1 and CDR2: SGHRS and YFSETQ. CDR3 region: CASSLAGTGGGNEQFF. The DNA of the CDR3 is TGCGCCAGCAGCTTGGCCGGGACAGGGGGTGGCAATGAGCAGTTCTTC.

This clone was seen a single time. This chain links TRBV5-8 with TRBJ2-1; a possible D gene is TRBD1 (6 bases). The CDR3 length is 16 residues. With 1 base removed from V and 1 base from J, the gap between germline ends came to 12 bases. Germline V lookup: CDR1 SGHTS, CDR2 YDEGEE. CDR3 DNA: TGTGCCAGCAGCTTGTGGGGGCAAGGTTCCTACAATGAGCAGTTCTTC. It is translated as CASSLWGQGSYNEQFF.

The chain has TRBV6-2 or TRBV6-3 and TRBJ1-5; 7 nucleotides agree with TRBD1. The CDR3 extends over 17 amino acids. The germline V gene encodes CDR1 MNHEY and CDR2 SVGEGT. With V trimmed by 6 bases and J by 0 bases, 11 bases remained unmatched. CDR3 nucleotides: TGTGCCAGCAGCCGAAGTGGGACAGTTAATAGCAATCAGCCCCAGCATTTT. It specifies CASSRSGTVNSNQPQHF.

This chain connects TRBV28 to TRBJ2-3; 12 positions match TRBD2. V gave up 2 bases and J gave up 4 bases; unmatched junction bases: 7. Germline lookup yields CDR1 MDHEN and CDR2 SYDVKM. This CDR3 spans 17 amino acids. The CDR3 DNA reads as TGTGCCAGCAGTTTAGGGGCTAGCGGGAGGGTCGCAGATACGCAGTATTTT. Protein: CASSLGASGRVADTQYF.

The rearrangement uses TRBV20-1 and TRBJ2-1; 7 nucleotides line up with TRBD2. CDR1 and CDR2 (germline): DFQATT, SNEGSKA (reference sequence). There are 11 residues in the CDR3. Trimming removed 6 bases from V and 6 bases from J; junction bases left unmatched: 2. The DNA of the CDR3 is TGCAGTGCCCGGACTAGCAATGAGCAGTTCTTC. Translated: CSARTSNEQFF.

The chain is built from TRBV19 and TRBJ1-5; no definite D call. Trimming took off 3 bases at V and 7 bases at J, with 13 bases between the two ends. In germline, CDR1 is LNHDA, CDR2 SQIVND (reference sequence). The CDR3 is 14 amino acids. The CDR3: CASSITAYGQPQHF. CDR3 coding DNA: TGTGCCAGTAGTATCACGGCTTACGGGCAGCCCCAGCATTTT.

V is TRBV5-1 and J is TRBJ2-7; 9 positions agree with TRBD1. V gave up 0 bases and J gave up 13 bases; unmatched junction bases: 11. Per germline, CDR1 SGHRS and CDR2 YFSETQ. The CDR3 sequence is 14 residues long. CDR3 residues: CASSLDKSGQGTYF. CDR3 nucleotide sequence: TGCGCCAGCAGCTTGGATAAGTCGGGACAGGGCACCTACTTC.